This T cell receptor beta chain was found in a study of Ad26.COV2.S vaccination and SARS-CoV-2 variants. Study details: Once or twice, 56 days apart, Ad26.COV2.S was delivered intramuscularly.

Treatment indicated: 15 to 20 received Ad26.COV2.S at low or high dose, single or two shots; roughly 5 received placebo; per-sample allocation not given. The samples were gathered on day 63 after the first injection of vaccine or placebo. V was clipped by 5 bases and J by 2 bases, with 16 bases between them. This CDR3 is 16 amino acids long. Per the germline V gene, CDR1 is MNHEY and CDR2 is SMNVEV (reference sequence). Sequenced by immunoSEQ multiplex PCR; TCRdb stores in-frame clones only, minus some. The table shows a few hundred thousand clones, with about 83% occurring only once. Concerning this clone itself: The antigen is unknown.

Study results and caveats: Recipients of vaccine and of placebo showed similar breadth of their non-spike TCR repertoires.

Sequenced here: peripheral blood, sampled in a trial of Ad26.COV2.S vaccine versus placebo. The chain couples TRBV27 to TRBJ2-1; a possible D gene is TRBD1 (7 bases). The origin of this receptor is a person between 18 and 65 years old who received the Ad26.COV2.S COVID-19 vaccine or a placebo. CDR3: CASSPYRGLTYNEQFF. The DNA for the CDR3 is TGTGCCAGCAGTCCATACAGGGGACTTACCTACAATGAGCAGTTCTTC.